This entry lists 14 T cell receptor beta chains sequenced from one sample in a study of blood T cells in healthy people across ages (dated by TCRdb to 2015 to 2017). The library was prepared using 5' RACE. The listed sequencing device is Illumina HiSeq 2500. The second PCR ran for roughly 7 to 12 cycles and used a J-beta primer mix along with a sample-barcoded 5' primer. TCRdb reworked the public reads: Q25 trimming with fastp, MiXCR clone assembly, productive beta chains retained. Rows with one shared CDR3 protein collapse into an entry with the most common genes and DNA. This sample gives more than 650,000 distinct CDR3 sequences in total; 22% of them show up just once. Together, the top ten hold roughly 22% of the sample. Source material: blood. The source of these receptors is a man aged 70-80 years in good health.

The V and J genes are TRBV5-1 and TRBJ2-3; D is undetermined. The CDR3 runs to 14 residues. Germline assignment: CDR1 SGHRS and CDR2 YFSETQ. Trimming stripped 4 bases from V and 3 bases from J, with 12 bases between. CDR3 protein: CASSLGKETDTQYF. CDR3 DNA sequence: TGCGCCAGCAGCCTGGGAAAGGAGACAGATACGCAGTATTTT.

This clonotype was seen more than once but under ten times. This chain links TRBV20-1 with TRBJ2-1, with D perhaps matching TRBD1 or TRBD2 (5 bases each). The CDR3 totals 15 residues. Deletions cut 0 bases from V and 5 bases from J, with 14 bases between. From germline, CDR1 is DFQATT and CDR2 SNEGSKA (reference sequence). The CDR3: CSAREGPLRDNEQFF. Here the CDR3 DNA reads TGCAGTGCTAGAGAGGGACCCTTGAGGGACAATGAGCAGTTCTTC.

The chain links TRBV19 to TRBJ2-1; D possibly corresponds to TRBD2 (5 bases). CDR3 length equals 13 residues. CDR1 and CDR2 (germline): LNHDA, SQIVND (reference sequence). Trimming pared 7 bases from V and 8 bases from J, leaving 15 bases between. The CDR3 coding sequence is TGTGCCAGTACCTCGATCGGGGTCTATGAGCAGTTCTTC. Residues: CASTSIGVYEQFF.

The chain uses TRBV7-6 and TRBJ2-6, with no clear D. Germline V lookup: CDR1 SGHVS, CDR2 FNYEAQ. The CDR3 runs to 18 residues. The V and J ends lost 3 bases and 4 bases respectively, with 19 bases between them. Here the CDR3 DNA reads TGTGCCAGCAGCTTCTTGCTAAGCAGACCTTTGGGGGCCAACGTCCTGACTTTC. Encoded protein: CASSFLLSRPLGANVLTF.

This clonotype showed up many times. The gene calls are TRBV7-9 and TRBJ1-3, with D perhaps matching TRBD1 (5 bases). Per germline, CDR1 SEHNR and CDR2 FQNEAQ (reference sequence). There are 15 residues in the CDR3. V lost 2 bases, J lost 2 bases, and 10 bases lay in between. This CDR3 is CASSLRGIAGNTIYF. CDR3 nucleotide sequence: TGTGCCAGCAGCTTAAGGGGAATAGCTGGAAACACCATATATTTT.

This chain uses TRBV7-2 with TRBJ1-2; D remains ambiguous. There are 12 residues in the CDR3. Germline-derived CDR1 and CDR2 are SGHTA and FQGNSA. V dropped 3 bases and J dropped 7 bases, with 9 bases sitting between them. The CDR3, as DNA: TGTGCCAGCAGCTTGCAGGAGGCTGGCTACACCTTC. Translated, it gives CASSLQEAGYTF. The variable domain in full, with the rest retrieved from reference TRBV7-2 and TRBJ1-2, is GAGVSQSPSNKVTEKGKDVELRCDPISGHTALYWYRQSLGQGLEFLIYFQGNSAPDKSGLPSDRFSAERTGGSVSTLTIQRTQQEDSAVYLCASSLQEAGYTFGSGTRLTVV.

CDR3 nucleotides: TGCGCCAGCAGCTCCCAATATAACACCGGGGAGCTGTTTTTT. This gives the protein CASSSQYNTGELFF. The chain recombines TRBV5-1 with TRBJ2-2; no clear D gene. Germline V gene sequence: CDR1 SGHRS, CDR2 YFSETQ. The CDR3 extends over 14 amino acids. V lost 3 bases, J lost 2 bases, and 8 bases lay in between.

This clonotype came up a few times. This chain connects TRBV11-1 to TRBJ1-1, with TRBD1 identical over 11 bases. The germline V gene has CDR1 SGHAT and CDR2 FQDESV (reference sequence). V lost 7 bases and J lost 1; bases outside the gene matches: 11. The CDR3 spans 17 residues. The CDR3 sequence is CASNLNGQGAGNTEAFF. CDR3 in DNA: TGTGCCAGCAACCTGAATGGACAGGGGGCTGGGAACACTGAAGCTTTCTTT.

V is TRBV10-3 and J is TRBJ2-5, with 12 bases identical to TRBD2. The junction had 4 bases not matched to a gene; V was cut back by 4 bases and J by 1 base. This CDR3 contains 16 residues. CDR1 is ENHRY, CDR2 SYGVKD, per germline. The CDR3 bases are TGTGCCATCAGTGCACTAGCGGGAGGAACCCAAGAGACCCAGTACTTC. It translates to CAISALAGGTQETQYF.

The table lists this clonotype with a few counts. This chain connects TRBV20-1 to TRBJ1-1; no reliable D call. There are 13 residues in the CDR3. V was shortened by 5 bases and J by 4 bases, with 14 bases between the two germline ends. Per the germline V gene, CDR1 is DFQATT and CDR2 is SNEGSKA (reference sequence). CDR3 in DNA: TGCAGTGCTTCAGGACCTTGGGGCACTGAAGCTTTCTTT. It is translated as CSASGPWGTEAFF.

The sample holds many counts of this clonotype. The V and J genes are TRBV29-1 and TRBJ2-1; the match to TRBD1 covers 7 bases. The CDR3 extends over 14 amino acids. The germline V gene encodes CDR1 SQVTM and CDR2 ANQGSEA. V lost 6 bases and J lost 4; bases outside the gene matches: 9. The CDR3 nucleotides are TGCAGCGTGCCCATCGGGACAGTGTACAATGAGCAGTTCTTC. Translated, it gives CSVPIGTVYNEQFF.

The chain has TRBV29-1 and TRBJ1-4, with TRBD1 matching over 10 bases. Germline CDR1 is SQVTM and CDR2 is ANQGSEA. This CDR3 has 14 residues. The V gene end was trimmed by 6 bases and the J gene end by 4 bases; junction bases not matched to a gene: 5. CDR3 nucleotide sequence: TGCAGCGTGGGGACAGGGGCCCATAATGAAAAACTGTTTTTT. Translating it yields CSVGTGAHNEKLFF.

This clonotype was counted only a few times. CDR3: CASSQKTEEGKSVYGYTF. The DNA for the CDR3 is TGCGCCAGCAGTCAGAAGACCGAAGAAGGGAAATCCGTCTATGGCTACACCTTC. The J gene is TRBJ1-2, the V gene TRBV23-1, with no clear D. TRBV23-1 is flagged as an ORF with uncertain function. V lost 3 bases and J 4 bases, leaving 24 bases between the germline ends. This CDR3 region has 18 residues.

The chain uses TRBV7-2 and TRBJ2-5; D is perhaps TRBD2 (6 bases). The CDR3 has 16 amino acids. Trimming removed 4 bases from V and 5 bases from J, with 20 bases in between. Germline V CDR1 and CDR2: SGHTA, FQGNSA. The CDR3 region is CASSSPTRAMGETQYF. CDR3 in DNA: TGTGCCAGCAGCTCACCGACTAGGGCGATGGGCGAGACCCAGTACTTC. Combining the CDR3 with reference TRBV7-2 and TRBJ2-5 gives the whole variable domain GAGVSQSPSNKVTEKGKDVELRCDPISGHTALYWYRQSLGQGLEFLIYFQGNSAPDKSGLPSDRFSAERTGGSVSTLTIQRTQQEDSAVYLCASSSPTRAMGETQYFGPGTRLLVL.